The next 29 T cell receptor beta chains were all read from a single sample in a study of Tregs in tolerant kidney transplant recipients. Profiling relied on immunoSEQ multiplex PCR, and the TCRdb table lists in-frame clones only, not all of them. The sample totals under 55,000 clones. The sequencing here drew on CD4+ T cells from blood, taken before the transplant. The receptors here all came from a human donor who received a combined kidney and bone marrow transplant.

As regards this clone: Sequencing ends 3 residues short of the CDR3 end; the germline J gene provides the rest. The chain has TRBV7-9 and TRBJ1-1; tentative D call: TRBD1 (5 bases). CDR1 and CDR2 (germline): SEHNR, FQNEAQ (reference sequence). This CDR3 region has 14 residues. V lost 5 bases, J lost 4 bases, and 14 bases lay in between. CDR3 DNA (partial): TGTGCCAGCAGCCCCCGGGGGGTTACCACTGAA. Residues: CASSPRGVTTE. The whole CDR3 protein reads CASSPRGVTTEAFF.

As concerns this clone: The CDR3 end lies 3 residues beyond the end of the read and is filled in from the germline J gene. The chain combines TRBV30 with TRBJ2-2, with D perhaps TRBD1 (5 bases). Looked up from germline, CDR1 is GTSNPN and CDR2 is SVGIG (reference sequence). The CDR3 covers 13 residues. Trimming took 1 base from V and 7 from J, leaving 10 bases between them. CDR3 bases read: TGTGCCTGGAGTGCGGCAAGGGGCGGGGAG. This translates into CAWSAARGGE. The whole CDR3 is CAWSAARGGELFF.

Remarks on this clone: The read is 3 residues too short to cover the CDR3 end, so that end is filled in from the germline J gene. The chain couples TRBV20-1 to TRBJ2-3, with a weak D call TRBD1 (5 bases). The CDR3 sequence is 15 residues long. Between the trimmed V and J ends, which lost 5 bases and 2 bases, there was a span of 17 bases. CDR1 is DFQATT, CDR2 SNEGSKA, per germline (reference sequence). The DNA read from the CDR3 is TGCAGTGCTCCCAGGACACTGGGGCCCACAGATACG. It encodes CSAPRTLGPTDT. Given in full, the CDR3 is CSAPRTLGPTDTQYF.

On this clone itself: The CDR3 goes on 3 residues after the read ends, and that part is filled in from the germline J gene. The V and J genes are TRBV2 and TRBJ2-1, with D possibly matching TRBD2 (7 bases). The CDR3 totals 13 residues. The V end was cut by 6 bases, the J end by 8 bases, with 14 bases between. The germline V gene encodes CDR1 SNHLY and CDR2 FYNNEI. CDR3 bases read: TGTGCCAGCAGCGGGGGGCTGGGCGATGAG. Protein: CASSGGLGDE. The complete CDR3 protein is CASSGGLGDEQFF.

The CDR3 DNA, read in part, is TGTGCCAGCTCACCATCGTCGTCCTACGAG. Protein sequence: CASSPSSSYE. The whole CDR3 sequence reads CASSPSSSYEQYF. The chain recombines TRBV18 with TRBJ2-7; unclear D gene. Read data end 3 residues before the CDR3 end; the end is taken from the germline J gene. The CDR3 sequence is 13 residues long. Trimming took 2 bases from V and 1 from J, leaving 6 bases between them. Germline V CDR1 and CDR2: KGHSH, LQKENI.

Comment on this clone: The read comes to an end 3 residues before the CDR3 does, leaving the germline J gene to fill in the end. The V and J genes are TRBV7-2 and TRBJ1-2; the D gene is possibly TRBD1 (5 bases). Trimming pared 3 bases from V and 3 bases from J, leaving 8 bases between. The germline V gene has CDR1 SGHTA and CDR2 FQGNSA. The CDR3 sequence is 13 residues long. The part of the CDR3 DNA that was read is TGTGCCAGCAGCTTTGAGGGGTACTATGGC. This codes for CASSFEGYYG. The complete CDR3 sequence is CASSFEGYYGYTF.

A note on this clone: The read falls 3 residues short of the CDR3 end, and the missing part is taken from the germline J gene. This chain uses TRBV29-1 with TRBJ1-4; D ambiguous. Trimming left V 4 bases short and J 1 base short, with 7 bases between. From germline, CDR1 is SQVTM and CDR2 ANQGSEA. The CDR3 consists of 13 residues. This CDR3 is CSVGRGTNEKLFF. The CDR3 DNA, read in part, is TGCAGCGTTGGTCGGGGAACTAATGAAAAA. Full variable domain (remainder filled in from reference TRBV29-1 and TRBJ1-4): SAVISQKPSRDICQRGTSLTIQCQVDSQVTMMFWYRQQPGQSLTLIATANQGSEATYESGFVIDKFPISRPNLTFSTLTVSNMSPEDSSIYLCSVGRGTNEKLFFGSGTQLSVL.

As regards this clone: Read sequence stops 3 residues before the CDR3 end, and the germline J gene provides the missing end. This sequence joins TRBV5-1 and TRBJ1-1, with 9 positions matching TRBD1. CDR3 size: 15 residues. Per the germline V gene, CDR1 is SGHRS and CDR2 is YFSETQ. V lost 3 bases, J lost 2 bases, and 5 bases stayed unmatched. CDR3 sequence: CASSSRTGDNTEAFF. The sequenced part of the CDR3 DNA is TGCGCCAGCAGCTCTAGGACAGGGGATAACACTGAA.

To note about this clone: The CDR3 end is not reached by the read, which stops 3 residues before it; the germline J gene fills it in. The rearrangement joins TRBV19 to TRBJ2-1; 12 nucleotides align to TRBD2. Germline CDR1 and CDR2: LNHDA and SQIVND (reference sequence). This CDR3 comprises 16 residues. With 3 bases clipped from V and 8 bases from J, the junction kept 8 bases outside the gene matches. CDR3 residues: CASSIPTSGSWDEQFF. Incomplete CDR3 DNA: TGTGCCAGTAGTATCCCGACTAGCGGGAGTTGGGATGAG.

Comment on this clone: From the germline J gene comes the end of the CDR3, since the read stops 3 residues before it. The chain couples TRBV7-2 to TRBJ1-1; D not certain. V lost 5 bases and J 1 base, leaving 11 bases between the germline ends. In germline, CDR1 is SGHTA, CDR2 FQGNSA. The CDR3 runs 14 residues. Partial CDR3 DNA: TGTGCCAGCAGCCTTATAGGCGGGAACACTGAA. It codes for CASSLIGGNTE. The whole CDR3 sequence is CASSLIGGNTEAFF. Variable domain in full (rest from reference TRBV7-2 and TRBJ1-1): GAGVSQSPSNKVTEKGKDVELRCDPISGHTALYWYRQSLGQGLEFLIYFQGNSAPDKSGLPSDRFSAERTGGSVSTLTIQRTQQEDSAVYLCASSLIGGNTEAFFGQGTRLTVV.

Concerning this clone: The sequenced fragment ends 3 residues before the CDR3 boundary, so the rest is inferred from the germline J gene. The genes are TRBV7-2 and TRBJ1-6; 8 nucleotides align to TRBD1. CDR1 SGHTA and CDR2 FQGNSA come from the germline V gene. The CDR3 runs 15 residues. V lost 3 bases to trimming and J lost 7 bases; unmatched junction nucleotides: 5. The CDR3 sequence is CASSFRGQVNSPLHF. CDR3 DNA, as far as it was read: TGTGCCAGCAGCTTCAGGGGGCAGGTGAATTCACCC.

About this clone itself: The missing CDR3 end, 3 residues past where the read stops, is filled in from the germline J gene. V usage is TRBV5-6 and J usage is TRBJ1-2; D is uncertain. The CDR3 runs to 13 residues. Per the germline V gene, CDR1 is SGHDT and CDR2 is YYEEEE. The V gene lost 4 bases and the J gene lost 3 bases, with 10 bases spanning the gap. The chain's CDR3 is CASSADTDYGYTF. The CDR3 bases that were read are TGTGCCAGCAGCGCCGACACGGACTATGGC.

Regarding this clone: The CDR3 end lies 3 residues beyond the end of the read and is filled in from the germline J gene. The V and J genes are TRBV7-9 and TRBJ1-4; D is uncertain. The germline V and J ends were trimmed by 1 base and 0 bases, with 6 bases remaining between them. The CDR3 extends over 15 amino acids. The germline V gene has CDR1 SEHNR and CDR2 FQNEAQ (reference sequence). CDR3 region: CASSLDGATNEKLFF. Incomplete CDR3 DNA: TGTGCCAGCAGCTTAGACGGTGCAACTAATGAAAAA.

As concerns this clone: Read sequence stops 3 residues before the CDR3 end, and the germline J gene provides the missing end. Other DNA sequences of this sample code for an identical CDR3. This chain uses TRBV19 with TRBJ2-1; the match to TRBD1 covers 7 bases. The CDR3 contains 15 residues. Germline CDR1 and CDR2: LNHDA and SQIVND (reference sequence). Trimming cost V 4 bases and J 0 bases; bases outside gene matches: 3. The covered CDR3 bases are TGTGCCAGTAGTAGACAGGGATCCTCCTACAATGAG. It translates to CASSRQGSSYNE. The whole CDR3 sequence reads CASSRQGSSYNEQFF.

With respect to this clone: The read ends 3 residues before the CDR3 terminus; that terminus is restored from the germline J gene. The chain joins TRBV5-1 to TRBJ2-2; tentatively, D is TRBD1 (6 bases). The V and J ends lost 4 bases and 0 bases respectively, with 13 bases between them. From germline, CDR1 is SGHRS and CDR2 YFSETQ. The CDR3 extends over 16 amino acids. Incomplete CDR3 DNA: TGCGCCAGCAGCCCGGACAGACATTCGAACACCGGGGAG. It translates to CASSPDRHSNTGE. The full CDR3 is CASSPDRHSNTGELFF.

A remark on this clone: The observed sequence ends 3 residues before the CDR3 terminus, with the missing tail filled in from the germline J gene. The chain carries TRBV30 and TRBJ1-4; 9 bases match TRBD1. V lost 2 bases, J lost 8 bases, and 6 bases stayed unmatched. The CDR3 is 14 residues long. CDR1 is GTSNPN and CDR2 is SVGIG in the germline V gene (reference sequence). CDR3 protein: CAWSFGQGWEKLFF. The covered CDR3 bases are TGTGCCTGGAGTTTTGGACAGGGGTGGGAAAAA. The full variable domain, completed using reference TRBV30 and TRBJ1-4, is SQTIHQWPATLVQPVGSPLSLECTVEGTSNPNLYWYRQAAGRGLQLLFYSVGIGQISSEVPQNLSASRPQDRQFILSSKKLLLSDSGFYLCAWSFGQGWEKLFFGSGTQLSVL.

Concerning this clone: Read sequence stops 3 residues before the CDR3 end, and the germline J gene provides the missing end. This chain links TRBV7-2 with TRBJ1-5; no clear D. This CDR3 region has 12 residues. CDR1 SGHTA and CDR2 FQGNSA come from the germline V gene. This chain's CDR3 is CASSLEAAPQHF. CDR3 DNA, as far as it was read: TGTGCCAGCAGCTTAGAGGCGGCCCCC. The full variable domain, its missing parts supplied by reference TRBV7-2 and TRBJ1-5, is GAGVSQSPSNKVTEKGKDVELRCDPISGHTALYWYRQSLGQGLEFLIYFQGNSAPDKSGLPSDRFSAERTGGSVSTLTIQRTQQEDSAVYLCASSLEAAPQHFGDGTRLSIL.

Note on this clone: The read is 3 residues too short to cover the CDR3 end, so that end is filled in from the germline J gene. V is TRBV5-1 and J is TRBJ1-2; D possibly corresponds to TRBD1 (5 bases). Between the trimmed V and J ends, which lost 4 bases and 1 base, there was a span of 8 bases. There are 13 residues in the CDR3. Germline assignment: CDR1 SGHRS and CDR2 YFSETQ. CDR3 in amino acids: CASSSGGNYGYTF. The DNA read from the CDR3 is TGCGCCAGCAGCAGCGGGGGTAACTATGGC.

Worth noting for this clone: The read finishes 3 residues shy of the CDR3 end, and the germline J gene is used to complete it. V gene TRBV18 combines with J gene TRBJ1-3; D possibly corresponds to TRBD1 (5 bases). Germline V lookup: CDR1 KGHSH, CDR2 LQKENI. CDR3 length: 14 amino acids. Trimming removed 3 bases from V and 4 bases from J, with 10 bases in between. The covered CDR3 bases are TGTGCCAGCTCACCTGGGACTGGCGGAAACACC. This sequence encodes CASSPGTGGNT. In full, the CDR3 is CASSPGTGGNTIYF. The full variable domain, its missing parts supplied by reference TRBV18 and TRBJ1-3, is NAGVMQNPRHLVRRRGQEARLRCSPMKGHSHVYWYRQLPEEGLKFMVYLQKENIIDESGMPKERFSAEFPKEGPSILRIQQVVRGDSAAYFCASSPGTGGNTIYFGEGSWLTVV.

To note about this clone: Read sequence stops 3 residues before the CDR3 end, and the germline J gene provides the missing end. This chain joins TRBV10-3 and TRBJ2-3; 8 bases line up with TRBD2. The CDR3 extends over 14 amino acids. V shed 2 bases, J shed 8 bases, and the junction held 6 bases outside the gene matches. CDR1 is ENHRY and CDR2 is SYGVKD in the germline V gene. The sequenced CDR3 bases are TGTGCCATCAGTGAGGGGGAGCGGGGGACTACG. Translating gives CAISEGERGTT. The complete CDR3 sequence is CAISEGERGTTQYF.

About this clone: The CDR3 end lies 3 residues beyond the end of the read and is filled in from the germline J gene. V gene TRBV2 combines with J gene TRBJ1-4, with D unclear. V was trimmed by 7 bases and J by 7 bases, leaving 4 bases between them. Germline V gene lookup returns CDR1 SNHLY and CDR2 FYNNEI. CDR3 length: 10 residues. The CDR3 bases that were read are TGTGCCAGCATTCGTGAAAAA. It encodes CASIREK. The CDR3 in full is CASIREKLFF. The full variable domain, in which reference TRBV2 and TRBJ1-4 provide the parts outside the CDR3, is EPEVTQTPSHQVTQMGQEVILRCVPISNHLYFYWYRQILGQKVEFLVSFYNNEISEKSEIFDDQFSVERPDGSNFTLKIRSTKLEDSAMYFCASIREKLFFGSGTQLSVL.

Note on this clone: The CDR3 extends 3 residues past the end of the read, so its final part is completed from the germline J gene. The J gene is TRBJ1-5, the V gene TRBV7-9; 7 bases match TRBD1. The CDR3 runs 15 residues. The V segment lost 6 bases and the J segment 7 bases; nucleotides outside the gene matches: 12. The V gene's germline CDR1 is SEHNR and CDR2 FQNEAQ (reference sequence). The CDR3 sequence: CASSRIGGDGQPQHF. The part of the CDR3 DNA that was read is TGTGCCAGCAGTCGTATAGGGGGCGACGGGCAGCCC.

Comments on this clone: The CDR3 extends 3 residues past the end of the read, so its final part is completed from the germline J gene. This chain connects TRBV23-1 to TRBJ2-7; D not resolved. TRBV23-1 is marked as an open reading frame, function uncertain. The CDR3 is made up of 13 amino acids. Trimming removed 1 base from V and 3 bases from J, with 7 bases in between. The CDR3 bases that were read are TGCGCCAGCAGTCAATTGATAGACTACGAG. It is translated as CASSQLIDYE. The entire CDR3 reads CASSQLIDYEQYF.

CDR3 amino acids: CASSAGENTEAFF. The CDR3 DNA, read in part, is TGTGCCAGCAGTGCCGGGGAGAACACTGAA. The chain joins TRBV2 to TRBJ1-1; D gene unclear. The read falls 3 residues short of the CDR3 end, and the missing part is taken from the germline J gene. The CDR3 sequence is 13 residues long. V lost 4 bases and J lost 1, with 7 bases in between. Germline V gene lookup returns CDR1 SNHLY and CDR2 FYNNEI.

Notes on this clone: The CDR3 end falls 3 residues outside the read, so it is completed with the germline J gene. The rearrangement joins TRBV19 to TRBJ2-1, with TRBD2 identical over 11 bases. V lost 10 bases and J lost 3; bases outside the gene matches: 5. CDR1 and CDR2 (germline): LNHDA, SQIVND (reference sequence). The length of the CDR3 is 14 residues. The CDR3 is CATSGLADYNEQFF. CDR3 bases read: TGTGCCACCTCGGGACTAGCGGACTACAATGAG.

Concerning this clone: Read sequence stops 3 residues before the CDR3 end, and the germline J gene provides the missing end. The J gene is TRBJ2-3, the V gene TRBV30; D might be TRBD1 or TRBD2, each matching 5 bases. Trimming pared 4 bases from V and 5 bases from J, leaving 13 bases between. This CDR3 has 13 residues. The germline gives CDR1 GTSNPN, CDR2 SVGIG (reference sequence). The CDR3 region is CAWNAGRGDTQYF. The part of the CDR3 DNA that was read is TGTGCCTGGAATGCAGGGAGAGGAGATACG.

About this clone itself: The DNA ends 3 residues before the CDR3 does, and the rest of the CDR3 is filled in from the germline J gene. The chain recombines TRBV7-6 with TRBJ2-3, with 10 bases identical to TRBD2. J lost 2 bases, V lost 2 bases, and 7 bases had no gene match. The CDR3 runs to 17 residues. Germline V gene data show CDR1 as SGHVS and CDR2 as FNYEAQ. The CDR3 DNA, read in part, is TGTGCCAGCAGCTTAATCTCACTAGCGGGATTCACAGATACG. Translating it yields CASSLISLAGFTDT. The CDR3 in full is CASSLISLAGFTDTQYF.

As to this clone: The read is 3 residues too short to cover the CDR3 end, so that end is filled in from the germline J gene. The chain couples TRBV5-1 to TRBJ2-5; TRBD2 is a possible D gene (6 bases). Trimming took off 1 base at V and 3 bases at J, with 13 bases between the two ends. The CDR3 length is 15 residues. Germline V gene lookup returns CDR1 SGHRS and CDR2 YFSETQ. CDR3 amino acids: CASSLTLGGEETQYF. CDR3 bases read: TGCGCCAGCAGCTTGACTTTGGGGGGAGAAGAGACC.

As for this clone: The CDR3 end is not reached by the read, which stops 3 residues before it; the germline J gene fills it in. The chain employs TRBV18 and TRBJ1-2; D is ambiguous. CDR3 length: 15 amino acids. V gave up 3 bases and J gave up 5 bases, with 16 bases separating them. Per germline, CDR1 KGHSH and CDR2 LQKENI. CDR3 in amino acids: CASSPREEGRYGYTF. The sequenced part of the CDR3 DNA is TGTGCCAGCTCACCTCGTGAGGAAGGGCGATATGGC.